This T cell receptor beta chain appears in the sequencing data of a study of CD8 T cells in ankylosing spondylitis. Broader study findings: The study identified a TCR beta motif of roughly eight highly homologous variants that appeared characteristic of ankylosing spondylitis blood. Reportedly, matched ankylosing spondylitis synovial fluid was significantly enriched for disease-linked clones. Some of these motif variants have turned up before, in reports on reactive arthritis synovial fluid and blood.

This clonotype was observed at least ten times. Antigen specificity is unknown. V was pared by 4 bases and J by 3 bases, with 9 bases of the junction left unmatched. CDR1 MGHDK and CDR2 SYGVNS come from the germline V gene. CDR3 length equals 16 residues. Using quantitative 5'-RACE with molecular barcodes, the authors made TCR beta libraries. Each CDR3 protein gets one entry after TCRdb re-called the 5' RACE reads with MiXCR. The repertoire holds 150,000 to 200,000 distinct CDR3 sequences, with 18% as singletons. This clonotype was obtained from a male donor between 10 and 30 years old with ankylosing spondylitis or in good health (not recorded which). What was sequenced was blood, either unsorted or a sorted T cell fraction (not recorded which). This rearrangement joins TRBV25-1 to TRBJ1-2, with 9 positions matching TRBD1. In nucleotides, the CDR3 is TGTGCCAGCAGTGGCTACGGACAGGGGTTAGACTATGGCTACACCTTC. Its protein product is CASSGYGQGLDYGYTF.